This record concerns one T cell receptor beta chain sequence. What it binds is not known. Germline V CDR1 and CDR2: SGHRS, YFSETQ. V lost 0 bases and J 3 bases, leaving 15 bases between the germline ends. The CDR3 consists of 16 residues. This sample stems from a study of shared clonotypes between healthy human individuals. Overall study context: The plates for each donor numbered three CD4 naive, three CD4 memory, two CD8 naive and one CD8 memory.

Findings and limits, study-wide: Incomplete sequencing of sorted subsets was indicated by rarefaction despite large depth.

Using immunoSEQ multiplex PCR, the repertoire was profiled, and TCRdb retains in-frame clones only, with some absent. Counted here are under 1,100,000 clones, about 76% occurring once; the ten biggest clones make up about 1.4%. Sequencing was done on a sample of memory CD4+ T cells sorted from blood. The subset here: CD45RA-negative fraction. The chain recombines TRBV5-1 with TRBJ2-5; possible D gene TRBD1, 5 bases. This sequence originates from a man younger than 30 in good health. CDR3 nucleotides: TGCGCCAGCAGCTTGGCTGGGGCTGTCCTAAAAGAGACCCAGTACTTC. The encoded protein is CASSLAGAVLKETQYF.